Below, 25 T cell receptor beta chains from the same sample are listed, as sequenced in a study of metastatic and nonmetastatic thyroid tumors. No patient received treatment before thyroid surgery. TCRdb reassembled clones from the PCR reads with MiXCR. Found here are 20,000 to 25,000 clones, about 12% of them singletons; the top ten hold 5.5% to 7.5%. The specimen was blood. All receptors derive from a male donor with papillary thyroid cancer or a benign thyroid nodule (not recorded which). Some clones in this sample may be carry-over from other donors' samples.

For this clone: A read error may account for a junction end that differs from germline. This chain uses TRBV19 with TRBJ2-1, with 9 positions matching TRBD1. The CDR3 is made up of 15 amino acids. Germline CDR1 and CDR2: LNHDA and SQIVND (reference sequence). The CDR3, as DNA: TGTGCCAGTAGTTCTGACAGGGGGTCGTACAATGGGCAGTTCTTC. Its protein product is CASSSDRGSYNGQFF.

This clone was counted a few times. The chain has TRBV28 and TRBJ2-7; the D gene is possibly TRBD2 (6 bases). V dropped 7 bases and J dropped 1 base, with 14 bases sitting between them. Per germline, CDR1 MDHEN and CDR2 SYDVKM. The CDR3 consists of 14 residues. The CDR3 sequence: CASNERGDSYEQYF. The CDR3 DNA reads TGTGCCAGCAATGAACGCGGGGATTCCTACGAGCAGTACTTC.

This clone occurred many times. The rearrangement joins TRBV20-1 to TRBJ2-1; tentative D call: TRBD2 (7 bases). This CDR3 has 14 residues. Trimming stripped 3 bases from V and 9 bases from J, with 18 bases between. Germline V gene data show CDR1 as DFQATT and CDR2 as SNEGSKA (reference sequence). The CDR3 spells CSASRGRAGGEQFF. The CDR3 coding sequence is TGCAGTGCTAGTAGGGGGAGGGCCGGTGGTGAGCAGTTCTTC.

This clone is deemed medium-sized (0.01 to 0.1%). This chain uses TRBV6-1 with TRBJ2-2; 11 nucleotides align to TRBD1. This CDR3 is built from 14 residues. J gave up 3 bases and V 6 bases, and 0 bases lay outside the gene matches. The germline gives CDR1 MNHNS, CDR2 SASEGT. This chain's CDR3 is CASRGQGDTGELFF. The CDR3 DNA follows: TGTGCCAGCAGGGGACAGGGGGACACCGGGGAGCTGTTTTTT.

This clone was seen many times. V gene TRBV20-1 combines with J gene TRBJ1-1, with D possibly being TRBD1 (6 bases). From germline, CDR1 is DFQATT and CDR2 SNEGSKA (reference sequence). The V and J ends lost 6 bases and 1 base respectively, with 15 bases between them. There are 14 residues in the CDR3. The CDR3 nucleotides read TGCAGTGCCAGGGGCCAGACAGGGAACACTGAAGCTTTCTTT. Translation: CSARGQTGNTEAFF.

This chain connects TRBV19 to TRBJ2-7, with unresolved D. With 3 bases removed from V and 2 bases from J, the gap between germline ends came to 8 bases. Germline-derived CDR1 and CDR2 are LNHDA and SQIVND (reference sequence). There are 13 residues in the CDR3. The CDR3 nucleotides are TGTGCCAGTAGTATGCCCTGGGCCTACGAGCAGTACTTC. It translates to CASSMPWAYEQYF.

This clone has a count of ten or more. The rearrangement links TRBV28 to TRBJ2-7; 9 bases fit TRBD2. The CDR3 is made up of 17 amino acids. The junction had 20 bases not matched to a gene; V was cut back by 10 bases and J by 4 bases. From germline, CDR1 is MDHEN and CDR2 SYDVKM. Here the CDR3 reads CATPRWTSEKVGYEQYF. In nucleotides, the CDR3 is TGTGCCACTCCCCGGTGGACTAGCGAGAAGGTTGGATACGAGCAGTACTTC.

Ten or more counts support this clone. J is TRBJ2-7 and V is TRBV11-1; no reliable D call. Trimming left V 1 base short and J 4 bases short, with 14 bases between. This CDR3 spans 15 amino acids. Per the germline V gene, CDR1 is SGHAT and CDR2 is FQDESV (reference sequence). The CDR3 DNA follows: TGTGCCAGCAGCTTAGTCGCGAGTGATGCTTACGAGCAGTACTTC. Translated, it gives CASSLVASDAYEQYF.

This clone rates as large. The genes are TRBV28 and TRBJ2-7, with 9 bases matching TRBD2. Germline V gene data show CDR1 as MDHEN and CDR2 as SYDVKM. V dropped 5 bases and J dropped 4; count of bases not matched to a gene: 12. This CDR3 contains 16 residues. This CDR3 is CASSPIAGVEVYEQYF. CDR3 nucleotides: TGTGCCAGCAGTCCCATAGCGGGAGTTGAGGTGTACGAGCAGTACTTC.

This clone showed up just once. The chain joins TRBV3-1 to TRBJ2-3, with D perhaps matching TRBD1 (5 bases). V was clipped by 0 bases and J by 0 bases, with 16 bases between them. This CDR3 comprises 18 residues. Looked up from germline, CDR1 is LGHDT and CDR2 is YNNKEL (reference sequence). CDR3 protein: CASSQETLDSPSTDTQYF. CDR3 DNA: TGTGCCAGCAGCCAAGAGACCTTAGACAGCCCTAGCACAGATACGCAGTATTTT.

In this sample, this clone turned up many times. The chain couples TRBV28 to TRBJ1-4, with no clear D. Deletions cut 10 bases from V and 2 bases from J, with 14 bases between. CDR3 length: 14 residues. Germline-derived CDR1 and CDR2 are MDHEN and SYDVKM. CDR3 sequence: CAISGGTTNEKLFF. The CDR3, as DNA: TGTGCCATCTCAGGTGGAACTACTAATGAAAAACTGTTTTTT. The complete variable domain, with remaining parts taken from reference TRBV28 and TRBJ1-4, reads DVKVTQSSRYLVKRTGEKVFLECVQDMDHENMFWYRQDPGLGLRLIYFSYDVKMKEKGDIPEGYSVSREKKERFSLILESASTNQTSMYLCAISGGTTNEKLFFGSGTQLSVL.

This chain joins TRBV28 and TRBJ2-2; D ambiguous. Trimming removed 10 bases from V and 11 bases from J, with 17 bases in between. CDR3 length: 12 amino acids. Germline loops: CDR1 MDHEN, CDR2 SYDVKM. This CDR3 is CANSPGYGELFF. In DNA form, the CDR3 reads TGTGCCAACAGCCCGGGTTACGGTGAGCTGTTTTTT.

At least ten counts were recorded for this clone. The chain is built from TRBV27 and TRBJ2-2, with unresolved D. Trimming left V 5 bases short and J 0 bases short, with 16 bases between. Germline V CDR1 and CDR2: MNHEY, SMNVEV (reference sequence). There are 17 residues in the CDR3. CDR3 in amino acids: CASSPIRSLTNTGELFF. The CDR3 coding sequence is TGTGCCAGCAGTCCCATTCGCAGCCTTACGAACACCGGGGAGCTGTTTTTT.

This clone was counted at least ten times. A read error may explain this, as a much larger clone is one base away. Other DNA sequences in this specimen translate into the identical CDR3. The rearrangement joins TRBV28 to TRBJ2-7; 7 positions agree with TRBD1. In germline, CDR1 is MDHEN, CDR2 SYDVKM. This CDR3 has 14 residues. The CDR3 here is CASTSGQSTYEQYF. CDR3 nucleotide sequence: TGTGCCAGCACATCGGGACAGTCCACCTATGAGCAGTACTTC.

This clone has only a few counts. The chain employs TRBV24-1 and TRBJ2-7; maybe TRBD1 (6 bases). CDR1 is KGHDR, CDR2 SFDVKD, per germline. Trimming shortened V by 4 bases and J by 2 bases, and 11 bases separated the two germline ends. The CDR3 is 14 residues long. CDR3 protein: CATSDRGGTYEQYF. CDR3 in DNA: TGTGCCACCAGTGACCGAGGGGGAACCTACGAGCAGTACTTC.

This clone was picked up a small number of times. At one end, the junction sequence differs from germline, possibly due to a read error. The V gene is TRBV15, the J gene TRBJ2-1; the D is unclear. The CDR3 loop spans 13 amino acids. Looked up from germline, CDR1 is LNHNV and CDR2 is YYDKDF (reference sequence). Written as DNA, the CDR3 is TGTGCCGCCAGCAGATATCGCTTCCATGAGCAGTTCTTC. Its translation is CAASRYRFHEQFF.

This clone came up many times. This chain connects TRBV7-2 to TRBJ2-7; D is unresolved. The CDR3 totals 13 residues. Germline V gives CDR1 SGHTA, CDR2 FQGNSA. Trimming took 5 bases from V and 2 from J, leaving 10 bases between them. As DNA, the CDR3 is TGTGCCAGCAGCCCCCGAGGAACCTACGAGCAGTACTTC. This codes for CASSPRGTYEQYF.

This clone turned up a few times. The DNA of the CDR3 is TGCGCCAGCAGTCCCGGACTAGCGGGGAGGGATGAGCAGTTCTTC. Translated: CASSPGLAGRDEQFF. The chain joins TRBV10-1 to TRBJ2-1; TRBD2 agrees at 12 bases. The CDR3 has 15 amino acids. Looked up from germline, CDR1 is WNHNN and CDR2 is SYGVQD (reference sequence). The junction had 7 bases not matched to a gene; V was cut back by 5 bases and J by 8 bases.

This clone was found many times. The chain carries TRBV18 and TRBJ2-7; D unclear. This CDR3 spans 12 amino acids. Germline CDR1 KGHSH, CDR2 LQKENI. Trimming stripped 6 bases from V and 6 bases from J, with 12 bases between. CDR3 sequence: CASSPQPSEQYF. DNA for the CDR3: TGTGCCAGCTCGCCTCAGCCATCCGAGCAGTACTTC.

This clone was recorded many times. V and J are TRBV11-1 and TRBJ1-4; D not resolved. V lost 4 bases and J lost 8, with 14 bases in between. This CDR3 has 14 residues. The germline CDR1 and CDR2 sequences are SGHAT and FQDESV (reference sequence). The CDR3 spells CASSSMTSGEKLFF. The CDR3 DNA follows: TGTGCCAGCAGCTCGATGACATCGGGGGAAAAACTGTTTTTT. Complete variable domain (other parts from reference TRBV11-1 and TRBJ1-4): EAEVAQSPRYKITEKSQAVAFWCDPISGHATLYWYRQILGQGPELLVQFQDESVVDDSQLPKDRFSAERLKGVDSTLKIQPAELGDSAMYLCASSSMTSGEKLFFGSGTQLSVL.

This clone rates as medium-sized. The chain is built from TRBV6-4 and TRBJ2-1, with D unresolved. The CDR3 is 13 residues long. Trimming pared 0 bases from V and 7 bases from J, leaving 7 bases between. Germline-derived CDR1 and CDR2 are MRHNA and SNTAGT. The CDR3 loop is CASSDSQENEQFF. In DNA, the CDR3 is TGTGCCAGCAGTGACTCGCAGGAAAATGAGCAGTTCTTC.

This clone has at least ten counts. The chain is built from TRBV5-1 and TRBJ2-1; 12 bases fit TRBD2. V trimming: 3 bases; J trimming: 5 bases; junction bases outside the gene matches: 9. The CDR3 has 17 amino acids. The V gene's germline CDR1 is SGHRS and CDR2 YFSETQ. The CDR3 nucleotides are TGCGCCAGCAGCTCTTTGAGACTAGCGGGAGAACACAATGAGCAGTTCTTC. It is translated as CASSSLRLAGEHNEQFF.

This clone occurred many times. The gene calls are TRBV16 and TRBJ1-1; 8 bases are a match to TRBD1. Losses at the gene ends were 4 bases for V and 4 bases for J; bases not matched to a gene: 8. The CDR3 length is 15 residues. Germline V lookup: CDR1 KGHSY, CDR2 FQNENV. CDR3 loop: CASSLTRQGTTEAFF. The DNA of the CDR3 is TGTGCCAGCAGCCTCACCCGACAGGGGACCACTGAAGCTTTCTTT.

As regards this clone: A much larger clone lies a single base off, so this may be a read error. V gene TRBV18 combines with J gene TRBJ2-3; tentative D call: TRBD1 (5 bases). Trimming left V 2 bases short and J 3 bases short, with 15 bases between. Looked up from germline, CDR1 is KGHSH and CDR2 is LQKENI. The CDR3 is made up of 16 amino acids. This chain's CDR3 is CASSPNQGLRTDTQYF. The CDR3 DNA follows: TGTGCCAGCTCACCAAACCAGGGTCTTAGAACAGATACGCAGTATTTT.

This clone was counted ten times or more. The V call is TRBV3-1, the J call TRBJ1-4; D gene uncertain. The V gene's germline CDR1 is LGHDT and CDR2 YNNKEL (reference sequence). CDR3 length: 16 residues. Deletions cut 0 bases from V and 7 bases from J, with 15 bases between. For the CDR3, the DNA is TGTGCCAGCAGCCAAGATATTGCCGTGGGGTTTGAAAAACTGTTTTTT. Protein product: CASSQDIAVGFEKLFF.